This TCR beta chain was recovered during a study of T cells in Graves' hyperthyroidism and ophthalmopathy. Broader study findings: Blood held most thyroid clonotypes expanded above 0.001 frequency.

This clonotype was recorded once. Its antigen is unidentified. The CDR3 has 14 residues. Trimming took 8 bases from V and 4 from J; bases not matched to a gene: 6. From germline, CDR1 is MNHNS and CDR2 SASEGT. Regions amplified from RNA transcripts were the TCR beta CDR3 regions. During a first-round RT-PCR of the TCR CDR3, the HTBI primer set was used. TCRdb fed the multiplex PCR reads into MiXCR, producing one record per CDR3 protein. The table includes hundreds of thousands of distinct CDR3 sequences, roughly a quarter detected once. This TCR was recovered from a woman aged 25-40 years with Graves' ophthalmopathy. Specimen: blood. The genes are TRBV6-1 and TRBJ1-3; 9 bases match TRBD1. The chain's CDR3 is CASWTGDSGNTIYF. Here the CDR3 DNA reads TGTGCCAGCTGGACAGGGGACTCCGGAAACACCATATATTTT.